This paragraph reports one TCR beta chain. One tube held mixed TRB-A and TRB-B primer pools for touch-down PCR. TCRdb re-called the multiplex PCR reads and catalogs CDR3 proteins one per entry, DNA excluded. Its table lists some 5,100 distinct CDR3 sequences. This sample is drawn from a study of T cell clusters in autoimmune cytopenias. From germline, CDR1 is SGHRS and CDR2 YFSETQ. The CDR3 sequence is 15 residues long. TRB amplification used approximately 0.25 ug of peripheral blood genomic DNA. The same sample was also studied in work on T cell repertoires in aging, cancer and after chemotherapy. That source adds: Clear clonal overlap appeared across healthy donor samples taken over several months to years.

The gene calls are TRBV5-1 and TRBJ1-4; TCRdb calls TRBD1, which cannot be checked without DNA. The receptor comes from a human donor in good health. The sequenced sample was peripheral blood. CDR3 sequence reads: CASSLLGMGGEKLFF.